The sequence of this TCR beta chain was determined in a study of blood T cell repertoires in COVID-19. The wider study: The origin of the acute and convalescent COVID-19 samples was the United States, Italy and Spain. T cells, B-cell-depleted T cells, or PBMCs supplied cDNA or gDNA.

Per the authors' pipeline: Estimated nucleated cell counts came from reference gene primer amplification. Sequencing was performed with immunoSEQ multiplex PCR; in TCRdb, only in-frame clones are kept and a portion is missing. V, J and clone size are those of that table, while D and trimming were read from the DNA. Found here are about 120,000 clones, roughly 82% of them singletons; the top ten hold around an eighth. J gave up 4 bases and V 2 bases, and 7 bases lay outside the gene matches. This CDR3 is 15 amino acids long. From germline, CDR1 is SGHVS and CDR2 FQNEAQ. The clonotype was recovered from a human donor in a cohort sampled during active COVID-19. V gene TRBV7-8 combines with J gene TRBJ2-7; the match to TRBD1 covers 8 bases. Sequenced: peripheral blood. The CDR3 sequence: CASSLTGTGLYEQYF. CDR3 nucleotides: TGTGCCAGCAGCTTAACCGGGACAGGTCTTTACGAGCAGTACTTC.